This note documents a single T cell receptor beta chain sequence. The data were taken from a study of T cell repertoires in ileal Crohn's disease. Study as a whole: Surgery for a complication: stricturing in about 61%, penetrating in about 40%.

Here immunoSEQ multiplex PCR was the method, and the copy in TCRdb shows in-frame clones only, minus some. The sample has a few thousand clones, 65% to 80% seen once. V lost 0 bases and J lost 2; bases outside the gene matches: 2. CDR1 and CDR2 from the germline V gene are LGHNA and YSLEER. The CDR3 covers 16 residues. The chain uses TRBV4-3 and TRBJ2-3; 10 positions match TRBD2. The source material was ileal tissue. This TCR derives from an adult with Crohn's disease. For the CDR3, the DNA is TGCGCCAGCAGCCAAGACCTAGCGGGAGCCACAGATACGCAGTATTTT. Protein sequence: CASSQDLAGATDTQYF.